What follows are 8 T cell receptor beta chains derived from one specimen sequenced in a study of shared clonotypes between healthy human individuals. The data were produced by immunoSEQ multiplex PCR, yet TCRdb's version contains in-frame clones alone and is incomplete. Here the sample spans just over 2,000,000 clones, 85% to 95% being singletons. CD45RO negativity and positive selection for CCR7 defined naive CD8 cells, a population that excluded terminally differentiated effector memory CD45RA+ cells. What was sequenced was naive CD8+ T cells sorted from blood. Source of these receptors: a man in his late teens or twenties in good health.

The chain recombines TRBV15 with TRBJ2-7, with a weak D call TRBD2 (6 bases). Germline CDR1 is LNHNV and CDR2 is YYDKDF (reference sequence). This CDR3 contains 15 residues. V dropped 0 bases and J dropped 3 bases, with 12 bases sitting between them. Written as DNA, the CDR3 is TGTGCCACCAGCAGAGATCGCGACGGGGGCTACGAGCAGTACTTC. Translation: CATSRDRDGGYEQYF.

Here the CDR3 reads CASGLVLGPSPGELFF. Written as DNA, the CDR3 is TGTGCTAGTGGTTTGGTACTCGGTCCAAGCCCGGGGGAGCTGTTTTTT. This chain joins TRBV12-5 and TRBJ2-2; D gene ambiguous. The CDR3 spans 16 residues. Trimming shortened V by 0 bases and J by 8 bases, and 16 bases separated the two germline ends. Germline CDR1 is LGHNT and CDR2 is FRNRAP. Drawing the rest from reference TRBV12-5 and TRBJ2-2, the complete variable domain is DARVTQTPRHKVTEMGQEVTMRCQPILGHNTVFWYRQTMMQGLELLAYFRNRAPLDDSGMPKDRFSAEMPDATLATLKIQPSEPRDSAVYFCASGLVLGPSPGELFFGEGSRLTVL.

This clone has just one count. V gene TRBV7-9 combines with J gene TRBJ1-5; perhaps TRBD1 as D (6 bases). CDR3 size: 14 residues. CDR1 and CDR2 (germline): SEHNR, FQNEAQ (reference sequence). Deletions cut 2 bases from V and 7 bases from J, with 12 bases between. Written as DNA, the CDR3 is TGTGCCAGCAGCTTAATAGATGGGGGCCAGCCCCAGCATTTT. It encodes CASSLIDGGQPQHF.

Concerning this clone: Other DNA sequences within the sample encode an identical CDR3. The chain recombines TRBV13 with TRBJ2-1; TRBD2 agrees at 11 bases. In germline, CDR1 is PRHDT, CDR2 FYEKMQ (reference sequence). This CDR3 has 17 residues. The V gene end was trimmed by 4 bases and the J gene end by 0 bases; junction bases not matched to a gene: 5. The CDR3 DNA follows: TGTGCCAGCAGCTCCGGGACTAGCGGAAGCTCCTACAATGAGCAGTTCTTC. It is translated as CASSSGTSGSSYNEQFF. Full variable domain (outside the CDR3, taken from reference TRBV13 and TRBJ2-1): AAGVIQSPRHLIKEKRETATLKCYPIPRHDTVYWYQQGPGQDPQFLISFYEKMQSDKGSIPDRFSAQQFSDYHSELNMSSLELGDSALYFCASSSGTSGSSYNEQFFGPGTRLTVL.

The rearrangement links TRBV6-5 to TRBJ2-3; 9 nucleotides agree with TRBD2. The CDR3 loop spans 13 amino acids. The junction had 3 bases not matched to a gene; V was cut back by 10 bases and J by 1 base. Germline V gene data show CDR1 as MNHEY and CDR2 as SVGAGI. CDR3 region: CATLAGGTDTQYF. CDR3 DNA: TGTGCCACCTTAGCGGGAGGCACAGATACGCAGTATTTT.

A note on this clone: Other DNA sequences within the sample encode an identical CDR3. The rearrangement uses TRBV5-1 and TRBJ2-7; a weak D match, TRBD2 (6 bases). CDR1 SGHRS and CDR2 YFSETQ come from the germline V gene. The CDR3 has 14 amino acids. V was cut by 5 bases and J by 2 bases, with 14 bases left in between. The CDR3 bases are TGCGCCAGCAGTCCCACCTCGGGGGCCTACGAGCAGTACTTC. As protein: CASSPTSGAYEQYF.

The chain combines TRBV4-3 with TRBJ2-7; 9 nucleotides align to TRBD2. CDR1 and CDR2 (germline): LGHNA, YSLEER. The J segment lost 3 bases and the V segment lost 1 base, leaving 7 bases of the junction unmatched. The CDR3 extends over 16 amino acids. The CDR3, as DNA: TGCGCCAGCAGCCAAGTTTACGGGACTAGCAGCTACGAGCAGTACTTC. The encoded protein is CASSQVYGTSSYEQYF.

This clone was found once. CDR3 in DNA: TGTGCCAGCAGTTTAAACGGGGATCAGCCCCAGCATTTT. This encodes CASSLNGDQPQHF. The rearrangement joins TRBV28 to TRBJ1-5; unclear D gene. This CDR3 comprises 13 residues. The ends were cut back, 2 bases at V and 5 bases at J, with 7 bases in the middle. Germline CDR1 is MDHEN and CDR2 is SYDVKM.